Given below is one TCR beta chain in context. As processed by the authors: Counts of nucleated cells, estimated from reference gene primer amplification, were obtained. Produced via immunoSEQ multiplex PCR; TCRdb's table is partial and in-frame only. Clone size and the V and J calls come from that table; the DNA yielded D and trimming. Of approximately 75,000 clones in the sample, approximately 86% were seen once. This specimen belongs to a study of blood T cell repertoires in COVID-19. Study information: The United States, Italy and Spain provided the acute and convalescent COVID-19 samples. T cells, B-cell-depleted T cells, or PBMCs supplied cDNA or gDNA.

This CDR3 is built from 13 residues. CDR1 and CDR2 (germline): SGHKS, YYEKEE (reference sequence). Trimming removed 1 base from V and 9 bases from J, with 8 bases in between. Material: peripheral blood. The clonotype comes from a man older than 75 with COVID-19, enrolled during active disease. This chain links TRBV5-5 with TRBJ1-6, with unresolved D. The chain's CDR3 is CASSLSDRSPLHF. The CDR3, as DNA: TGTGCCAGCAGCTTGTCAGATCGTTCACCCCTCCACTTT.